The 8 T cell receptor beta chains below come from one sample, sequenced in a study of T-cell reconstitution after alpha-beta-depleted transplantation in children. Library preparation (for TCRbeta) was performed with unique molecular identifiers. TCRdb re-derived calls from the PCR reads in MiXCR, one entry per CDR3 protein. Seen here are around 450,000 distinct CDR3 sequences, approximately 10% observed once, and the top ten hold just over 2%. The sequencing here drew on PBMCs, taken before TCRalphabeta/CD19-depleted stem cell transplant. The receptors stem from a child under 10 years old with inherited bone marrow failure, due to receive a stem cell transplant.

The rearrangement uses TRBV5-1 and TRBJ2-1; weak D call: TRBD2 (6 bases). Germline V gene sequence: CDR1 SGHRS, CDR2 YFSETQ. The CDR3 has 15 amino acids. V was trimmed by 4 bases and J by 2 bases, leaving 13 bases between them. CDR3 sequence reads: CASSLRLGTYNEQFF. The CDR3 nucleotides read TGCGCCAGCAGCCTTCGACTAGGAACCTACAATGAGCAGTTCTTC.

The chain uses TRBV28 and TRBJ2-7; D gene unclear. Germline V gene sequence: CDR1 MDHEN, CDR2 SYDVKM. The germline V and J ends were trimmed by 6 bases and 2 bases, with 17 bases remaining between them. This CDR3 region has 15 residues. The CDR3 region is CASSPVGLSAYEQYF. The CDR3 DNA sequence: TGTGCCAGCAGCCCAGTTGGCCTCAGCGCCTACGAGCAGTACTTC.

The table lists this clonotype with many counts. J is TRBJ1-4 and V is TRBV29-1; D unclear. V lost 4 bases, J lost 6 bases, and 12 bases lay in between. The germline V gene has CDR1 SQVTM and CDR2 ANQGSEA. CDR3 length equals 13 residues. The DNA for the CDR3 is TGCAGCGTTGTATCGACCGGAGATGAAAAACTGTTTTTT. This gives the protein CSVVSTGDEKLFF.

This clonotype has ten or more counts. J is TRBJ1-1 and V is TRBV5-5; TRBD1 might be the D (6 bases). CDR1 is SGHKS and CDR2 is YYEKEE in the germline V gene (reference sequence). The CDR3 is 15 amino acids. Trimming took off 4 bases at V and 7 bases at J, with 20 bases between the two ends. The CDR3 protein is CASSPFGTPSFEAFF. DNA for the CDR3: TGTGCCAGCAGCCCCTTCGGGACACCCAGTTTTGAAGCTTTCTTT.

The rearrangement uses TRBV7-8 and TRBJ2-5, with TRBD2 identical over 9 bases. J gave up 4 bases and V 0 bases, and 9 bases lay outside the gene matches. Germline V lookup: CDR1 SGHVS, CDR2 FQNEAQ. The CDR3 length is 17 residues. CDR3 coding DNA: TGTGCCAGCAGCTTAGCCCGGTCGGCTAGCGGGACAGAGACCCAGTACTTC. Translation: CASSLARSASGTETQYF.

This clonotype was seen repeatedly, ten times or more. The rearrangement joins TRBV9 to TRBJ2-1; a possible D gene is TRBD1 (5 bases). The CDR3 is 15 residues long. Trimming removed 3 bases at V and 2 bases at J, with 12 bases between. The germline V gene encodes CDR1 SGDLS and CDR2 YYNGEE. The CDR3 nucleotides are TGTGCCAGCAGCGATGGAGAAGGGGCCTACAATGAGCAGTTCTTC. Translated: CASSDGEGAYNEQFF.

The sample holds a few counts of this clonotype. V and J are TRBV4-3 and TRBJ2-4; 11 bases map to TRBD2. The CDR3 covers 17 residues. Unmatched junction bases numbered 8, after V lost 0 bases and J lost 7 bases. Germline loops: CDR1 LGHNA, CDR2 YSLEER. The CDR3 region has the DNA TGCGCCAGCAGCCAAGATCGAGATAGCGGGAGGGAGAACATTCAGTACTTC. Its protein product is CASSQDRDSGRENIQYF.

This clonotype was seen many times. In DNA form, the CDR3 reads TGTGCCAGCAGCTTAGGACCGGAGCTCCAAGAGACCCAGTACTTC. Amino acids: CASSLGPELQETQYF. The chain recombines TRBV7-8 with TRBJ2-5; D is unresolved. The CDR3 covers 15 residues. Germline CDR1 and CDR2: SGHVS and FQNEAQ. V was pared by 1 base and J by 1 base, with 10 bases between.